The 3 T cell receptor beta chains below were found in one sample sequenced in a study of T cells of healthy individuals. TCRdb fed the 5' RACE reads into MiXCR, producing one record per CDR3 protein. The repertoire includes tens of thousands of distinct CDR3 sequences, about 15% of them detected once, and about 16% sits in the top ten. The receptors stem from a human donor in good health.

In this sample, this clonotype turned up a few times. This sequence joins TRBV20-1 and TRBJ1-6; no reliable D call. Germline CDR1 reads DFQATT; CDR2 reads SNEGSKA (reference sequence). V lost 0 bases and J 0 bases, leaving 9 bases between the germline ends. This CDR3 comprises 16 residues. The CDR3 protein is CSARDTPSSYNSPLHF. The CDR3 nucleotides are TGCAGTGCTAGAGACACACCGAGCTCCTATAATTCACCCCTCCACTTT.

This clonotype was detected only a few times. The CDR3 protein is CASSVGPRGTDTQYF. CDR3 sequence (DNA): TGTGCCAGCAGCGTGGGGCCAAGGGGCACAGATACGCAGTATTTT. The chain joins TRBV9 to TRBJ2-3; D might be TRBD1 (5 bases). The CDR3 sequence is 15 residues long. The germline gives CDR1 SGDLS, CDR2 YYNGEE. Trimming shortened V by 2 bases and J by 1 base, and 11 bases separated the two germline ends.

The chain uses TRBV10-3 and TRBJ1-2; D perhaps matches TRBD1 (5 bases). The CDR3 has 13 amino acids. Germline V gives CDR1 ENHRY, CDR2 SYGVKD. Trimming pared 0 bases from V and 7 bases from J, leaving 9 bases between. The CDR3 bases are TGTGCCATCAGTGAGTCGGACATGGCTGGCTACACCTTC. Its protein is CAISESDMAGYTF.